This TCR beta chain is drawn from a study of cytomegalovirus exposure and HLA in healthy donors. Whole-study context: It was reported in a later analysis that the 100 to 150 validation repertoires used the same platform as the approximately 650 first-cohort repertoires.

Germline CDR1 is GTSNPN and CDR2 is SVGIG (reference sequence). The CDR3 extends over 19 amino acids. J gave up 3 bases and V 0 bases, and 9 bases lay outside the gene matches. This clone was counted once. Sequenced by immunoSEQ multiplex PCR; TCRdb stores in-frame clones only, minus some. The table has over 250,000 clones, roughly nine tenths seen once. The J gene is TRBJ2-1, the V gene TRBV30; 15 bases fit TRBD2. The sequencing sample was made of PBMCs. The clonotype comes from a woman under 40 in good health and CMV-seropositive. The CDR3 DNA follows: TGTGCCTGGAGTGTAGGACTAGCGGGAGGGCCATCTGACTACAATGAGCAGTTCTTC. Amino acids: CAWSVGLAGGPSDYNEQFF.